This TCR beta chain comes out of a study of cytomegalovirus exposure and HLA in healthy donors. Points from the study as a whole: The classifier reportedly diagnosed cytomegalovirus status with high specificity and sensitivity.

Germline CDR1 SGHRS, CDR2 YFSETQ. There are 16 residues in the CDR3. Concerning this clone: What it recognizes is unknown. One junction end disagrees with the germline gene, perhaps due to a read error.

The primer mix had 60 Vbeta and 13 Jbeta primers. Sequencing was performed with immunoSEQ multiplex PCR; in TCRdb, only in-frame clones are kept and a portion is missing. Recorded for this sample: about 130,000 clones. This receptor was taken from a man between 18 and 35 years old in good health and CMV-seronegative. Sequenced: PBMCs. The chain links TRBV5-1 to TRBJ2-3, with D possibly being TRBD1 (7 bases). CDR3 residues: CASSLDTPGGTDTQYF. In DNA form, the CDR3 reads TGCGCCAGCAGCTTGGATACCCCCGGAGGGACAGATACACAGTATTTT.